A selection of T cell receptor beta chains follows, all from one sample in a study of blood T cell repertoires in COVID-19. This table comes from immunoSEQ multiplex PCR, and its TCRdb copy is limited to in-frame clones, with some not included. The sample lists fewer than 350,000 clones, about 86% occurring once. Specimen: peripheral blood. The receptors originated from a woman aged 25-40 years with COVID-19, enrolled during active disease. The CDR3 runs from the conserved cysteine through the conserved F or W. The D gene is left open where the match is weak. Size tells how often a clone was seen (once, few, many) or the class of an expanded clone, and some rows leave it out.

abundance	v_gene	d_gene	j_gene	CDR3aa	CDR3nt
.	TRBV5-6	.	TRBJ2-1	CASSFVTPQNEQFF	TGTGCCAGCAGCTTTGTTACTCCGCAAAATGAGCAGTTCTTC
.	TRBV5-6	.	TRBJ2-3	CASSLDVGPGTDTQYF	TGTGCCAGCAGCTTGGATGTGGGGCCGGGCACAGATACGCAGTATTTT
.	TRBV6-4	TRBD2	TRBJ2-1	CASSDSGGANEQFF	TGTGCCAGCAGTGACAGCGGGGGGGCAAATGAGCAGTTCTTC
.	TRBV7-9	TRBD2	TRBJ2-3	CASSSLAGSSTDTQYF	TGTGCCAGCAGCTCGCTAGCGGGGAGTAGCACAGATACGCAGTATTTT
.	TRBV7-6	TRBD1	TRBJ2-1	CASSLSPLTGLSGNEQFF	TGTGCCAGCAGCTTATCGCCATTGACAGGGCTTTCGGGGAATGAGCAGTTCTTC
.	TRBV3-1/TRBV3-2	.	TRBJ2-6	CASSSPGTKDSGANVLTF	TGTGCCAGCAGTTCTCCCGGGACAAAGGACTCCGGGGCCAACGTCCTGACTTTC
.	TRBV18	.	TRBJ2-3	CASSPGGSDTQYF	TGTGCCAGCTCACCGGGGGGATCAGATACGCAGTATTTT
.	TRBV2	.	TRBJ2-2	CASSELAANTGELFF	TGTGCCAGCAGTGAACTAGCCGCGAACACCGGGGAGCTGTTTTTT
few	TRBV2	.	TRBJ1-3	CASSVTGTGNTIYF	TGTGCCAGCAGTGTAACAGGGACTGGAAACACCATATATTTT
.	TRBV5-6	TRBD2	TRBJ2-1	CASSSGLAGVAYNEQFF	TGTGCCAGCAGCTCGGGGCTAGCGGGGGTGGCCTACAATGAGCAGTTCTTC
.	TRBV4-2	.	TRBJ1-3	CASTGGTGNTIYF	TGTGCCAGCACCGGAGGTACTGGAAACACCATATATTTT
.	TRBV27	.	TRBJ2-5	CASTRTGSQETQYF	TGTGCCAGCACCCGGACGGGGAGCCAAGAGACCCAGTACTTC
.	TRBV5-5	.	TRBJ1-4	CASSFVQGATNEKLFF	TGTGCCAGCAGCTTCGTGCAGGGTGCAACTAATGAAAAACTGTTTTTT
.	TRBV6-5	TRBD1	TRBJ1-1	CASSLDRLSTEAFF	TGTGCCAGCAGTCTGGACAGGTTAAGCACTGAAGCTTTCTTT
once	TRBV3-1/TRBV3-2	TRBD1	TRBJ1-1	CASSPLTGGNTEAFF	TGTGCCAGCAGCCCCCTGACAGGGGGCAACACTGAAGCTTTCTTT
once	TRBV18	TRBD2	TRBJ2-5	CASSPLAGSGQETQYF	TGTGCCAGCTCACCCCTAGCGGGGAGCGGGCAAGAGACCCAGTACTTC
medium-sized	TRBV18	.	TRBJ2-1	CASSDSGPQDPNEQFF	TGTGCCAGCTCCGACTCCGGGCCACAGGACCCCAATGAGCAGTTCTTC
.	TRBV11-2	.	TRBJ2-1	CASSFLVPNEQFF	TGTGCCAGCAGCTTCCTAGTACCCAATGAGCAGTTCTTC
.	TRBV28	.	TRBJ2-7	CASSRDGREQYF	TGTGCCAGCAGCCGTGATGGGAGGGAGCAGTACTTC
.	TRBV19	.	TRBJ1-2	CASRAGTRKANYGYTF	TGTGCCAGTAGAGCCGGGACAAGAAAAGCTAACTATGGCTACACCTTC
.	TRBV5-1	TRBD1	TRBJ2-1	CASSLPQGARNEQFF	TGCGCCAGCAGCTTGCCCCAGGGGGCGCGAAATGAGCAGTTCTTC
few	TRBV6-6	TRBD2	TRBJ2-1	CASSYRGDSYNEQFF	TGTGCCAGCAGTTACCGGGGGGACTCCTACAATGAGCAGTTCTTC
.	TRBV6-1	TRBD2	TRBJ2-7	CASSESSGGSSYEQYF	TGTGCCAGCAGTGAATCTAGCGGGGGGAGCTCCTACGAGCAGTACTTC
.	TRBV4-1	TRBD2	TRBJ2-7	CASSPVGLAGIHEQYF	TGCGCCAGCAGCCCCGTCGGACTAGCCGGGATCCACGAGCAGTACTTC
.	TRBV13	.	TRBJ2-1	CASSGGAISNEQFF	TGTGCCAGCAGCGGGGGGGCCATATCCAATGAGCAGTTCTTC
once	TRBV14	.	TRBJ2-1	CASSQESVSLGGGEQFF	TGTGCCAGCAGCCAAGAAAGCGTCTCCCTGGGGGGGGGCGAGCAGTTCTTC
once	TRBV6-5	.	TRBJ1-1	CGTAGKKAFF	TGTGGAACTGCAGGGAAAAAAGCTTTCTTT
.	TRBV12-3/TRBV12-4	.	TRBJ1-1	CASSLEGTEAFF	TGTGCCAGCAGTTTGGAGGGGACTGAAGCTTTCTTT
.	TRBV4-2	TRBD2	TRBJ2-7	CASSQDSSSGPYEQYF	TGTGCCAGCAGCCAAGATTCTTCTAGCGGTCCCTACGAGCAGTACTTC
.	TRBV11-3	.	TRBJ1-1	CASSLAGGQNTEAFF	TGTGCCAGCAGCTTAGCCGGTGGACAGAACACTGAAGCTTTCTTT
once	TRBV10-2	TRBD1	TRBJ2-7	CASRAARTGGEQYF	TGCGCCAGCCGGGCAGCAAGGACAGGGGGCGAGCAGTACTTC
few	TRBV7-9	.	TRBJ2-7	CASSEQTYEQYF	TGTGCCAGCAGCGAACAAACCTACGAGCAGTACTTC
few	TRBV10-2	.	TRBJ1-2	CASNQGRSYGYTF	TGCGCCAGCAACCAGGGGCGCAGCTATGGCTACACCTTC
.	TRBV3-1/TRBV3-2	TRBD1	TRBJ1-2	CASSPRPGGTYGYTF	TGTGCCAGCAGCCCCCGTCCAGGGGGGACCTATGGCTACACCTTC
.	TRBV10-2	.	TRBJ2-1	CASSEVPENEQFF	TGCGCCAGCAGTGAGGTCCCCGAGAATGAGCAGTTCTTC
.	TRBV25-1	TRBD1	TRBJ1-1	CASRGARDRVGDTEAFF	TGTGCCAGCAGGGGGGCCCGGGACAGGGTAGGGGACACTGAAGCTTTCTTT
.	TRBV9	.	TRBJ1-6	CASSPRRFSPLHF	TGTGCCAGCAGCCCCCGTCGTTTTTCACCCCTCCACTTT
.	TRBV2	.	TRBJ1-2	CASSGAQRGYTF	TGTGCCAGCAGTGGAGCCCAGCGGGGCTACACCTTC
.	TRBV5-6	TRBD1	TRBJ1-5	CASSAGATGGNQPQHF	TGTGCCAGCAGCGCGGGGGCTACAGGGGGTAATCAGCCCCAGCATTTT
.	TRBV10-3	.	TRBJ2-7	CAISWDITYEQYF	TGTGCCATCAGTTGGGACATAACCTACGAGCAGTACTTC
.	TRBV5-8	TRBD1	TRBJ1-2	CASSPRTGEGYGYTF	TGTGCCAGCAGCCCCAGGACAGGGGAAGGCTATGGCTACACCTTC
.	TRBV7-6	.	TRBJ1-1	CASSLDCHRLANTEAFF	TGTGCCAGCAGCTTAGATTGTCACCGCTTGGCGAACACTGAAGCTTTCTTT
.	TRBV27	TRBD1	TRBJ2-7	CASSLQGAWNEQYF	TGTGCCAGCAGCCTACAGGGGGCTTGGAACGAGCAGTACTTC
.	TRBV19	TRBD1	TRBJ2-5	CAGSIGTGAGTQYF	TGTGCCGGTAGTATTGGGACAGGAGCAGGGACCCAGTACTTC
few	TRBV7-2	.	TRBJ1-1	CASSLASVRGWMNTEAFF	TGTGCCAGCAGCTTAGCGTCTGTCAGGGGATGGATGAACACTGAAGCTTTCTTT
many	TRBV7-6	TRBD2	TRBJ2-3	CASSSSRAGGRAVDTQYF	TGTGCCAGCAGCTCCAGCCGGGCGGGGGGACGTGCCGTAGATACGCAGTATTTT
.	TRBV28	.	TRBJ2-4	CASSPRASGARAKNIQYF	TGTGCCAGCAGTCCACGCGCTTCAGGGGCGCGTGCCAAAAACATTCAGTACTTC
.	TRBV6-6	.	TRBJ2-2	CASSYTSGFGGELFF	TGTGCCAGCAGTTACACTTCGGGGTTTGGGGGGGAGCTGTTTTTT
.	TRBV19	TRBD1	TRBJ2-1	CASSRTGSVNEQFF	TGTGCCAGTAGTAGGACAGGGTCTGTAAATGAGCAGTTCTTC
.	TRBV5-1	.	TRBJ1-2	CASSLGPRDGYTF	TGCGCCAGCAGCTTGGGCCCTCGGGATGGCTACACCTTC
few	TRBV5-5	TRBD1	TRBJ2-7	CASSLTWTGPYEQYF	TGTGCCAGCAGCTTGACCTGGACAGGGCCCTACGAGCAGTACTTC